This paragraph covers one T cell receptor (beta chain) sequence. Per germline, CDR1 SGHRS and CDR2 YFSETQ. CDR3 length equals 14 residues. The ends were cut back, 3 bases at V and 3 bases at J, with 10 bases in the middle. Blood cells were analyzed directly, without culture or expansion. These data belong to a study of neoadjuvant anti-PD-1 for oral cavity cancer. Background on the study: Nivolumab at 3 mg/kg was mostly given biweekly, three to four doses, pre-surgery. Non-progressing patients received a fourth nivolumab dose near day 43, then surgery on days 50-56.

TCRdb's copy holds only in-frame clones and misses some; the assay was immunoSEQ multiplex PCR. Of more than 12,000 clones in the sample, approximately 70% were seen once. The chain recombines TRBV5-1 with TRBJ1-3; no reliable D call. The receptor comes from a person aged 40 to 85 with oral cavity squamous cell carcinoma. This sample comprised PBMCs, obtained before nivolumab (anti-PD-1) treatment. CDR3 loop: CASSSAGSGNTIYF. The CDR3 DNA is TGCGCCAGCAGCTCTGCGGGGAGTGGAAACACCATATATTTT.